This TCR beta chain was sequenced in a study of memory CD4+ T cells and cytomegalovirus serostatus. Study as a whole: Healthy Belgian adult donors included roughly ten CMV-positive and 20 to 30 CMV-negative people. The study, taken as a whole, reports: Of more than 150 reported CMV TCRbeta sequences, just over 65 were found in memory CD4+ repertoires. CMV serostatus prediction reached median AUC approximately 0.95, or 0.91 with US-trained model.

The sort gate was single viable CD3+CD4+CD8-CD45RO+ cells for memory CD4+ T cells. CMV serostatus came from serum IgG against pp150, pp28, p38, p52. The CDR3 runs 12 residues. Germline V gives CDR1 SGHTA, CDR2 FQGNSA. J gave up 15 bases and V 5 bases, and 10 bases lay outside the gene matches. This clone has only a few counts. As yet, its antigen is unknown. Some clones are missing from TCRdb's copy, which holds only in-frame ones; the method was immunoSEQ multiplex PCR. The table includes some 41,000 clones, roughly three quarters detected once. Material for sequencing was memory CD4+ T cells from blood. The genes are TRBV7-2 and TRBJ2-1, with TRBD2 identical over 7 bases. The TCR was taken from an adult in good health and CMV-seronegative. The CDR3 is CASSRSGGVLFF. The CDR3 region has the DNA TGTGCCAGCAGCCGGTCGGGGGGTGTCTTGTTCTTC. Supplemented by reference TRBV7-2 and TRBJ2-1, the full variable domain reads GAGVSQSPSNKVTEKGKDVELRCDPISGHTALYWYRQSLGQGLEFLIYFQGNSAPDKSGLPSDRFSAERTGGSVSTLTIQRTQQEDSAVYLCASSRSGGVLFFGPGTRLTVL.